These 10 T cell receptor beta chains came from one sample sequenced in a study of human thymus T cells. Sequencing used immunoSEQ multiplex PCR; TCRdb keeps in-frame clones, though not all of them. The sample lists tens of thousands of clones; 94% were seen once. Sequencing input: blood. The receptors derive from a boy under three years old with a congenital heart defect but otherwise immunologically healthy.

J is TRBJ2-1 and V is TRBV4-3; 8 bases map to TRBD1. Trimming removed 1 base from V and 7 bases from J; junction bases left unmatched: 3. Germline CDR1 LGHNA, CDR2 YSLEER. The CDR3 covers 14 residues. CDR3 amino acids: CASSQGRGRNEQFF. The CDR3 nucleotides are TGCGCCAGCAGCCAAGGCAGGGGGCGGAATGAGCAGTTCTTC.

The gene calls are TRBV11-3 and TRBJ2-1; TRBD1 matches 9 bases. V was pared by 5 bases and J by 0 bases, with 5 bases of the junction left unmatched. The length of the CDR3 is 16 residues. Per the germline V gene, CDR1 is SGHNT and CDR2 is YENEEA. The CDR3 protein is CASSRTGASSYNEQFF. CDR3 DNA: TGTGCCAGCAGCCGGACAGGGGCGAGCTCCTACAATGAGCAGTTCTTC.

This sequence joins TRBV15 and TRBJ2-1; D call uncertain. CDR3 size: 13 residues. Deletions cut 2 bases from V and 6 bases from J, with 8 bases between. From germline, CDR1 is LNHNV and CDR2 YYDKDF (reference sequence). The CDR3 region is CATSRSGPNEQFF. CDR3 nucleotides: TGTGCCACCAGCAGATCCGGCCCCAATGAGCAGTTCTTC.

This clone is a singleton in its sample. The chain couples TRBV4-2 to TRBJ2-3; 7 bases match TRBD2. The germline CDR1 and CDR2 sequences are LGHNA and YNFKEQ. J was trimmed by 0 bases and V by 4 bases; bases with no gene match: 10. The CDR3 has 17 residues. In nucleotides, the CDR3 is TGTGCCAGCAGCCTTCTACTACTAGCGACCAGCACAGATACGCAGTATTTT. Its translation is CASSLLLLATSTDTQYF.

This clone was recorded only once. The chain is built from TRBV20-1 and TRBJ1-2; D is ambiguous. This CDR3 is 9 amino acids long. V gave up 5 bases and J gave up 6 bases, with 4 bases separating them. Germline V gene sequence: CDR1 DFQATT, CDR2 SNEGSKA (reference sequence). CDR3 bases: TGCAGTGCTCTGGATGGCTACACCTTC. The encoded protein is CSALDGYTF.

A single count supports this clone. The junction and the germline gene differ at one end; a read error may be behind it. This chain joins TRBV4-2 and TRBJ2-5; D is uncertain. The CDR3 consists of 11 residues. Germline values: CDR1 LGHNA, CDR2 YNFKEQ. The CDR3 coding sequence is TGTGTCAGCAGCCACCGGGAGACCCAGTACTTC. Translation: CVSSHRETQYF.

Notes on this clone: The same CDR3 can be traced to other DNA sequences in this sample. The V and J genes are TRBV9 and TRBJ1-3; D call uncertain. Deletions cut 0 bases from V and 0 bases from J, with 4 bases between. This CDR3 is 14 amino acids long. Germline CDR1 SGDLS, CDR2 YYNGEE. This CDR3 reads CASSVVGSGNTIYF. CDR3 DNA sequence: TGTGCCAGCAGCGTAGTCGGCTCTGGAAACACCATATATTTT.

The chain joins TRBV5-6 to TRBJ2-5; D not certain. V dropped 4 bases and J dropped 5 bases, with 9 bases sitting between them. CDR3 length: 12 amino acids. Germline V gene data show CDR1 as SGHDT and CDR2 as YYEEEE. CDR3 sequence (DNA): TGTGCCAGCAGCCTATGGAGTGAGACCCAGTACTTC. Its translation: CASSLWSETQYF.

The rearrangement links TRBV7-2 to TRBJ1-1; a possible D gene is TRBD1 (5 bases). The CDR3 covers 13 residues. The V gene's germline CDR1 is SGHTA and CDR2 FQGNSA. V was clipped by 5 bases and J by 1 base, with 8 bases between them. CDR3 region: CASSTDRNTEAFF. The CDR3 DNA follows: TGTGCCAGCAGCACCGACAGGAACACTGAAGCTTTCTTT.

CDR3 in amino acids: CASSYSEGSYGGTF. The CDR3 DNA reads TGTGCCAGCAGTTACTCGGAGGGATCCTATGGAGGCACCTTC. The chain recombines TRBV6-6 with TRBJ1-2; D uncertain. V lost 0 bases and J lost 13, with 18 bases in between. The V gene's germline CDR1 is MNHNY and CDR2 SVGAGI (reference sequence). This CDR3 region has 14 residues.